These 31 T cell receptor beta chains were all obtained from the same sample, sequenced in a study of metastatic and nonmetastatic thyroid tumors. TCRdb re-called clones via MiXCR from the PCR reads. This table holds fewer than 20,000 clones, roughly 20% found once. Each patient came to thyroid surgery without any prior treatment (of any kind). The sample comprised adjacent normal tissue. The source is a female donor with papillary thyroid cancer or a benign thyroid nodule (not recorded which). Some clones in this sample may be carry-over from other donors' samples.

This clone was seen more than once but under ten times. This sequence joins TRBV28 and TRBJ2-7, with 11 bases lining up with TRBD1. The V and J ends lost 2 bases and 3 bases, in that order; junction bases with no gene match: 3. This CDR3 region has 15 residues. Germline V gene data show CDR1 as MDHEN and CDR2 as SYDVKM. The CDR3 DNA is TGTGCCAGCAGTTTAGGGGACAGGGGGTTCTACGAGCAGTACTTC. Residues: CASSLGDRGFYEQYF.

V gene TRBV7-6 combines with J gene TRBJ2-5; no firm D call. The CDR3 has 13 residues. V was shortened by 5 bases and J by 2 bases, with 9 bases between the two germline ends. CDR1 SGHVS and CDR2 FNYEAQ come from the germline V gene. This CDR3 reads CASSTIWQETQYF. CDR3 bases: TGTGCCAGCAGCACTATCTGGCAAGAGACCCAGTACTTC.

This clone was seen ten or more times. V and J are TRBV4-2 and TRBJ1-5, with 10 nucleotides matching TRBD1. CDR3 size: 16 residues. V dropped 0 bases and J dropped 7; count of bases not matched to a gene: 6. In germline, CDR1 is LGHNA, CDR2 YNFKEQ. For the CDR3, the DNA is TGTGCCAGCAGCCAAGATGGAGGACAGGGGGGACAGCCCCAGCATTTT. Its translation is CASSQDGGQGGQPQHF.

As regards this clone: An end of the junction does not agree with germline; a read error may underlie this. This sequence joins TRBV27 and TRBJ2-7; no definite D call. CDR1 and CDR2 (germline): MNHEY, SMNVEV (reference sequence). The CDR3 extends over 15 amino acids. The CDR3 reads CASSLLTAPCYEQDF. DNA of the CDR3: TGTGCCAGCAGTTTATTGACGGCTCCCTGCTACGAGCAGGACTTC.

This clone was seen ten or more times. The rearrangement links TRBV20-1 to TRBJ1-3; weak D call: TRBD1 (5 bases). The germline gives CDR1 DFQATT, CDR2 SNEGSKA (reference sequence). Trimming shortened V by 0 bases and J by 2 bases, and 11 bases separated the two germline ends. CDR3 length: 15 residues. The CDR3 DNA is TGCAGTGCTAGAGATTGGAGGGGCGCTGGAAACACCATATATTTT. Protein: CSARDWRGAGNTIYF.

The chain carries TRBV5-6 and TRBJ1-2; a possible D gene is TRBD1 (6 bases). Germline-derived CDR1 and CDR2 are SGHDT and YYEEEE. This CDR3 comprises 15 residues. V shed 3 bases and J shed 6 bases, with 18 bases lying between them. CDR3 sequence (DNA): TGTGCCAGCAGCTACGGATTAGGGGGGGCGGATGGCTACACCTTC. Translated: CASSYGLGGADGYTF. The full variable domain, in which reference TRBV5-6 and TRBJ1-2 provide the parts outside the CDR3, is DAGVTQSPTHLIKTRGQQVTLRCSPKSGHDTVSWYQQALGQGPQFIFQYYEEEERQRGNFPDRFSGHQFPNYSSELNVNALLLGDSALYLCASSYGLGGADGYTFGSGTRLTVV.

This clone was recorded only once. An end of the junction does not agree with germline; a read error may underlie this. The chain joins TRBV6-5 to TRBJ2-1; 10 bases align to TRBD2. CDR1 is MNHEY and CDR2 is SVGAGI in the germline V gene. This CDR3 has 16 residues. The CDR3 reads CASSLLAGGSLNEPFF. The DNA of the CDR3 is TGTGCCAGCAGCTTATTAGCGGGAGGCTCCTTGAATGAGCCGTTCTTC.

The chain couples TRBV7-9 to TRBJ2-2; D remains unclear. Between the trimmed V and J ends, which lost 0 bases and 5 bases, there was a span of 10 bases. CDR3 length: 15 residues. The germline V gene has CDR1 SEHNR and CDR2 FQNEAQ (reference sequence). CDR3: CASSLALPVTGELFF. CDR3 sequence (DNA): TGTGCCAGCAGCTTAGCGCTGCCGGTTACCGGGGAGCTGTTTTTT.

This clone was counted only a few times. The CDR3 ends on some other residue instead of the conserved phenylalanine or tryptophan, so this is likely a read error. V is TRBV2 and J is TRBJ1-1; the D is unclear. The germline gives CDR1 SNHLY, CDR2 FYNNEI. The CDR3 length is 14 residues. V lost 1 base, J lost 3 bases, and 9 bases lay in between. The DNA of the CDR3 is TGTGCCAGCAGTGAAGATCTGAGGGACACTGAAGCTTTCTCT. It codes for CASSEDLRDTEAFS.

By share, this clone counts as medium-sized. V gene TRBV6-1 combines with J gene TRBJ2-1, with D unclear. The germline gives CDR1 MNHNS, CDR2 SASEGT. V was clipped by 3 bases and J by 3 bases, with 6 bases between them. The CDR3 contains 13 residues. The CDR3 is CASSDDGYNEQFF. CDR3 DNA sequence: TGTGCCAGCAGTGATGATGGCTACAATGAGCAGTTCTTC.

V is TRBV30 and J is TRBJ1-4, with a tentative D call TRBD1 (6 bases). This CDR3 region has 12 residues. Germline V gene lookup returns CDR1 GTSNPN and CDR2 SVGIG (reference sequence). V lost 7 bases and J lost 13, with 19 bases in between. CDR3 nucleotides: TGTGCCTTGGAGGTGTTTGGGGGCCGACTGTTTTTT. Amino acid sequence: CALEVFGGRLFF.

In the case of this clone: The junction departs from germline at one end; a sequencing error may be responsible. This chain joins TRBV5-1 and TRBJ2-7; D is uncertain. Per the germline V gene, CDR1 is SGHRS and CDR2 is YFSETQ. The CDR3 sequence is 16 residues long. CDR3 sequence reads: CASSAKTGGTSCEQYF. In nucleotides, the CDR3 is TGCGCCAGCAGCGCCAAGACGGGTGGAACCTCCTGCGAGCAGTACTTC.

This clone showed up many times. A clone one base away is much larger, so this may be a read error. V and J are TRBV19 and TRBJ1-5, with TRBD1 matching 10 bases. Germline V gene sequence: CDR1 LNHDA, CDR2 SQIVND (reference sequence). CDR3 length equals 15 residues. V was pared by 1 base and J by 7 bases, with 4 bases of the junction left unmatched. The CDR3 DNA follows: TGTGCCAGTAGTATAGGACAGGGGGCCGGACAGCCCCAGCATTTT. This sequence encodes CASSIGQGAGQPQHF. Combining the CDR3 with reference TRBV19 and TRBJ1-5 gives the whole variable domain DGGITQSPKYLFRKEGQNVTLSCEQNLNHDAMYWYRQDPGQGLRLIYYSQIVNDFQKGDIAEGYSVSREKKESFPLTVTSAQKNPTAFYLCASSIGQGAGQPQHFGDGTRLSIL.

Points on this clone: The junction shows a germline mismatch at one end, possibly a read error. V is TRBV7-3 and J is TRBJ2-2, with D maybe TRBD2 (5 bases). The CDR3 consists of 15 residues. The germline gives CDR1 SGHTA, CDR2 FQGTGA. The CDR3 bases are TGTGCCAGCAGCCAAATGGCCCAGAACACCGGGGAGCTGGTTTTT. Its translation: CASSQMAQNTGELVF.

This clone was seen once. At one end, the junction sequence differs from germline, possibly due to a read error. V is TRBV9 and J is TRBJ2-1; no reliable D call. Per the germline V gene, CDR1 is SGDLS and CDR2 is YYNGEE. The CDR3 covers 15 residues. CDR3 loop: CVSSVDIGDYNEQFF. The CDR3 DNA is TGTGTCAGCAGCGTAGATATCGGAGATTACAATGAGCAGTTCTTC.

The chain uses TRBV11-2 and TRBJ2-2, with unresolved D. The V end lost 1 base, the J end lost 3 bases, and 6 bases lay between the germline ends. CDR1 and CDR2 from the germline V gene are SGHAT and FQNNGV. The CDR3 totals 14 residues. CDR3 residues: CASSLAKDTGELFF. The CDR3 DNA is TGTGCCAGCAGCTTAGCGAAGGACACCGGGGAGCTGTTTTTT. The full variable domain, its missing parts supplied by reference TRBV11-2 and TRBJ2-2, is EAGVAQSPRYKIIEKRQSVAFWCNPISGHATLYWYQQILGQGPKLLIQFQNNGVVDDSQLPKDRFSAERLKGVDSTLKIQPAKLEDSAVYLCASSLAKDTGELFFGEGSRLTVL.

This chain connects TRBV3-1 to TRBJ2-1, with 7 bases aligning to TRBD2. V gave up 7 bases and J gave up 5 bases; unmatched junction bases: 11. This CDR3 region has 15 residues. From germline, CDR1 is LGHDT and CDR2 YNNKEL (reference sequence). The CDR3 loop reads CASTDQGGSNNEQFF. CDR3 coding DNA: TGTGCCAGCACCGATCAGGGCGGGAGCAACAATGAGCAGTTCTTC.

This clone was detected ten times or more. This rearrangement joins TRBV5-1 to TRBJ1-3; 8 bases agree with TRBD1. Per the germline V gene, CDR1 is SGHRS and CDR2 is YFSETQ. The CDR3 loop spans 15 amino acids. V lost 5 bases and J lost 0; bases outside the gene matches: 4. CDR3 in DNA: TGCGCCAGCAGACCTACAGGGGGCTCTGGAAACACCATATATTTT. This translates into CASRPTGGSGNTIYF.

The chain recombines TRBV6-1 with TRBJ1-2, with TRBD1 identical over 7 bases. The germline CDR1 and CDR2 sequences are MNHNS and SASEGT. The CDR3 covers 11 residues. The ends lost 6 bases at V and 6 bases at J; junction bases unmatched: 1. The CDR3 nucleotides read TGTGCCAGCAGCACAGGGGATGGCTACACCTTC. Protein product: CASSTGDGYTF.

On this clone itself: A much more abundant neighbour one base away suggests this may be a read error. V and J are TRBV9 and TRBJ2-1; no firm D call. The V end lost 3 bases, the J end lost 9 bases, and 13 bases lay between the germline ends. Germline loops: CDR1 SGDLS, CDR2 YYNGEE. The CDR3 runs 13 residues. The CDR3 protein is CASSAALNTEQFF. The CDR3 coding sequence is TGTGCCAGCAGCGCAGCGCTGAATACTGAGCAGTTCTTC.

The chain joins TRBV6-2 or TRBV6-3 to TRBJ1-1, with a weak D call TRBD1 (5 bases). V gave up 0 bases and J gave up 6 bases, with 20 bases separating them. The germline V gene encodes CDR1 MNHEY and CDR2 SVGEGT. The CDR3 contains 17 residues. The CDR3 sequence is CASSYSGGGGGNPEAFF. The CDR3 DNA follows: TGTGCCAGCAGTTACTCTGGGGGGGGTGGGGGTAACCCTGAAGCTTTCTTT.

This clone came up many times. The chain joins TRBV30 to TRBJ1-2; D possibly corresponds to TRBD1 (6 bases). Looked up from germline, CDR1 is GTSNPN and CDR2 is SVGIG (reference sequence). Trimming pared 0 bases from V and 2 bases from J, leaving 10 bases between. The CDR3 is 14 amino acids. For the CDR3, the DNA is TGTGCCTGGAGTGTACACAGGGCGAACTATGGCTACACCTTC. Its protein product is CAWSVHRANYGYTF.

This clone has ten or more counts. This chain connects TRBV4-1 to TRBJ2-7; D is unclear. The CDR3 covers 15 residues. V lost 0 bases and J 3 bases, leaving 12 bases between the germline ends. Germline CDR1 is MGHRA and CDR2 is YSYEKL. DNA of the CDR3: TGCGCCAGCAGCCAAGAAAGGCGGACCTTCTACGAGCAGTACTTC. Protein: CASSQERRTFYEQYF.

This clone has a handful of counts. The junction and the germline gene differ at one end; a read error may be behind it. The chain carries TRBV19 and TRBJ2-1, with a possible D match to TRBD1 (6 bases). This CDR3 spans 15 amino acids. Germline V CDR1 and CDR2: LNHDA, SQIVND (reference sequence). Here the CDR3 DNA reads TGTGCCAGTAGTATCTCGGACAGAGGTGGTAATGAGCATTTCTTC. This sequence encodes CASSISDRGGNEHFF.

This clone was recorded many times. Written as DNA, the CDR3 is TGTGCCAGCAGCTTGGAGGCCGGGGAGCTGTTTTTT. This translates into CASSLEAGELFF. The chain joins TRBV5-8 to TRBJ2-2; no clear D. V was trimmed by 0 bases and J by 6 bases, leaving 3 bases between them. The CDR3 loop spans 12 amino acids. Germline CDR1 SGHTS, CDR2 YDEGEE.

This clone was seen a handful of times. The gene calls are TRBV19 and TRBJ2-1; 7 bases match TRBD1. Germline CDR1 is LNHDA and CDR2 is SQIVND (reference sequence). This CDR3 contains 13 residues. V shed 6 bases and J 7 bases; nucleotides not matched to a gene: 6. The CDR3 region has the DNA TGTGCCAGTAGGAAAGGGGGCGCGAATGAGCAGTTCTTC. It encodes CASRKGGANEQFF. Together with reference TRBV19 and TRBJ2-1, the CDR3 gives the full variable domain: DGGITQSPKYLFRKEGQNVTLSCEQNLNHDAMYWYRQDPGQGLRLIYYSQIVNDFQKGDIAEGYSVSREKKESFPLTVTSAQKNPTAFYLCASRKGGANEQFFGPGTRLTVL.

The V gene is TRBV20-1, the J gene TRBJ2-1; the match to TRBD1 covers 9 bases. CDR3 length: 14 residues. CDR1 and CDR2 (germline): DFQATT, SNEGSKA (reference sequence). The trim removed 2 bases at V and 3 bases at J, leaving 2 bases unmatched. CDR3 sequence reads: CSARWDRDYNEQFF. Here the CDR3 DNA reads TGCAGTGCTAGATGGGACAGGGACTACAATGAGCAGTTCTTC.

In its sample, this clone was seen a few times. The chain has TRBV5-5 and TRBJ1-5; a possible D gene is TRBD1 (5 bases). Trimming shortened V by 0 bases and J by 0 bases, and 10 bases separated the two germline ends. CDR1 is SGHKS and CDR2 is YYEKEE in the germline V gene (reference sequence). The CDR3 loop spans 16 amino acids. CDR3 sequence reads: CASSLVGGDSNQPQHF. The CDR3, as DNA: TGTGCCAGCAGCTTGGTGGGAGGGGATAGCAATCAGCCCCAGCATTTT.

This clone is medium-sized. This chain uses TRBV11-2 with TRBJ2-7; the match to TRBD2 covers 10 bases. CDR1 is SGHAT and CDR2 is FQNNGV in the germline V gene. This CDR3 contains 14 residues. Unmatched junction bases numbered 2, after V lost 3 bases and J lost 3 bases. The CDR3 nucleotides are TGTGCCAGCAGCTTGGGACTAGCGAACTACGAGCAGTACTTC. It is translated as CASSLGLANYEQYF.

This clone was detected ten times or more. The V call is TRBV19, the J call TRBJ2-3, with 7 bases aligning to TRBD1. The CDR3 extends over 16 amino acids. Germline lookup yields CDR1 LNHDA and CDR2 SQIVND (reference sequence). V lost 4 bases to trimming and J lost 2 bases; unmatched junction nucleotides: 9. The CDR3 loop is CASSTDLTGPTDTQYF. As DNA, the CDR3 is TGTGCCAGTAGTACCGATTTGACAGGGCCCACAGATACGCAGTATTTT.

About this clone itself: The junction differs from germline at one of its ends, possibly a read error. The CDR3 sequence is CASSFEFPNYCYTF. The CDR3 DNA follows: TGTGCCAGCAGCTTTGAATTTCCCAACTATTGCTACACCTTC. V gene TRBV5-8 combines with J gene TRBJ1-2, with unresolved D. This CDR3 comprises 14 residues. The V gene's germline CDR1 is SGHTS and CDR2 YDEGEE. The full variable domain, its missing parts supplied by reference TRBV5-8 and TRBJ1-2, is EAGVTQSPTHLIKTRGQQATLRCSPISGHTSVYWYQQALGLGLQFLLWYDEGEERNRGNFPPRFSGRQFPNYSSELNVNALELEDSALYLCASSFEFPNYCYTFGSGTRLTVV.